The 26 T cell receptor beta chains presented below share a single source sample, sequenced in a study of identical twins. One entry per CDR3 protein results from TCRdb running MiXCR on the 5' RACE reads. The profile shows 700,000 or so distinct CDR3 sequences, 8.6% of them singletons. These same data were also listed under a study on yellow fever vaccine responses in identical twins.

The sample comprised PBMCs. These receptors all stem from a woman younger than 35 in good health.

On this clonotype itself: Sequence at one end of the junction differs from germline and may be a read error. This sequence joins TRBV11-2 and TRBJ1-1; possibly TRBD1 for D (6 bases). Germline assignment: CDR1 SGHAT and CDR2 FQNNGV. The CDR3 is 15 amino acids. The CDR3 is CASSFDRNMNTEASF. The CDR3 DNA reads as TGTGCCAGCAGCTTCGACAGGAACATGAACACTGAAGCTTCCTTT.

J is TRBJ2-3 and V is TRBV9; 7 bases align to TRBD1. J lost 6 bases, V lost 1 base, and 11 bases had no gene match. The CDR3 consists of 16 residues. CDR1 SGDLS and CDR2 YYNGEE come from the germline V gene. CDR3 protein: CASSVFRQGGLDTQYF. The CDR3 bases are TGTGCCAGCAGCGTATTCCGACAGGGTGGGCTCGATACGCAGTATTTT.

The rearrangement uses TRBV4-3 and TRBJ2-7, with D possibly TRBD1 on 5 matching bases. Trimming removed 0 bases at V and 7 bases at J, with 16 bases between. The V gene's germline CDR1 is LGHNA and CDR2 YSLEER. There are 15 residues in the CDR3. Here the CDR3 DNA reads TGCGCCAGCAGCCAAGACCTCCCAGGGTGGAGTGAGCAGTACTTC. Translated, it gives CASSQDLPGWSEQYF.

This clonotype was seen ten or more times. The chain uses TRBV12-3 or TRBV12-4 and TRBJ2-5; D tentatively fits TRBD1 or TRBD2 (5 bases each). The CDR3 contains 15 residues. The V end was cut by 6 bases, the J end by 2 bases, with 16 bases between. CDR3 region: CASSPRRGVQETQYF. The CDR3 coding sequence is TGTGCCAGCAGCCCTCGGCGAGGGGTACAAGAGACCCAGTACTTC.

This clonotype turned up a few times. The V and J genes are TRBV11-2 and TRBJ2-7; D could derive from TRBD1 or TRBD2 (5 bases each). The V gene's germline CDR1 is SGHAT and CDR2 FQNNGV. Between the trimmed V and J ends, which lost 1 base and 2 bases, there was a span of 21 bases. The CDR3 extends over 18 amino acids. CDR3 sequence reads: CASSLGVPRGIVTYEQYF. The CDR3 nucleotides are TGTGCCAGCAGCTTAGGGGTCCCGAGGGGAATAGTAACCTACGAGCAGTACTTC.

This clonotype occurred a few times. This chain links TRBV7-2 with TRBJ1-3; 10 bases agree with TRBD1. CDR1 SGHTA and CDR2 FQGNSA come from the germline V gene. The CDR3 is made up of 14 amino acids. V lost 8 bases and J lost 5; bases outside the gene matches: 6. The CDR3: CASSAGQGRNTIYF. The CDR3 coding sequence is TGTGCCAGCTCCGCGGGACAGGGGAGAAACACCATATATTTT.

V is TRBV11-2 and J is TRBJ2-5; 10 nucleotides align to TRBD1. Germline CDR1 reads SGHAT; CDR2 reads FQNNGV. V shed 3 bases and J 1 base; nucleotides not matched to a gene: 5. The CDR3 totals 16 residues. The CDR3 protein is CASSLVWTGGQETQYF. The CDR3 nucleotides read TGTGCCAGCAGCTTGGTTTGGACAGGGGGCCAAGAGACCCAGTACTTC.

Only a few counts were recorded for this clonotype. This chain's CDR3 is CSASDRESSYEQYF. In DNA, the CDR3 is TGCAGTGCTAGCGACAGGGAAAGTTCGTACGAGCAGTACTTC. V is TRBV20-1 and J is TRBJ2-7; 7 bases align to TRBD1. The CDR3 consists of 14 residues. Germline CDR1 reads DFQATT; CDR2 reads SNEGSKA (reference sequence). V shed 3 bases and J 4 bases; nucleotides not matched to a gene: 9.

The V call is TRBV27, the J call TRBJ2-1, with TRBD1 matching over 7 bases. This CDR3 region has 14 residues. V shed 7 bases, J shed 6 bases, and the junction held 9 bases outside the gene matches. Germline-derived CDR1 and CDR2 are MNHEY and SMNVEV (reference sequence). CDR3 in amino acids: CASTRAGGVNEQFF. The CDR3, as DNA: TGTGCCAGCACTCGGGCAGGGGGTGTCAATGAGCAGTTCTTC.

Only a few counts were recorded for this clonotype. The chain links TRBV27 to TRBJ2-7; D gene ambiguous. V was trimmed by 9 bases and J by 0 bases, leaving 18 bases between them. The germline CDR1 and CDR2 sequences are MNHEY and SMNVEV (reference sequence). The CDR3 loop spans 15 amino acids. DNA of the CDR3: TGTGCCAGAACCACGGGCGTTCCGAGCTCCTACGAGCAGTACTTC. Its translation: CARTTGVPSSYEQYF.

The chain joins TRBV10-1 to TRBJ2-1; D might be TRBD1 or TRBD2, each matching 5 bases. The V end was cut by 5 bases, the J end by 5 bases, with 10 bases between. CDR1 is WNHNN, CDR2 SYGVQD, per germline (reference sequence). CDR3 length equals 13 residues. CDR3 coding DNA: TGCGCCAGCAGTCGGGACCCGGACAATGAGCAGTTCTTC. Encoded protein: CASSRDPDNEQFF.

V and J are TRBV7-9 and TRBJ2-6; D unresolved. The CDR3 length is 16 residues. Trimming left V 1 base short and J 4 bases short, with 11 bases between. Germline-derived CDR1 and CDR2 are SEHNR and FQNEAQ (reference sequence). The CDR3 reads CASSLVSTPGANVLTF. In DNA, the CDR3 is TGTGCCAGCAGCTTAGTCTCCACCCCCGGGGCCAACGTCCTGACTTTC.

This clonotype was found a few times. The gene calls are TRBV5-1 and TRBJ2-1; TRBD1 agrees at 9 bases. The CDR3 runs 14 residues. V lost 5 bases and J lost 6; bases outside the gene matches: 6. The germline V gene has CDR1 SGHRS and CDR2 YFSETQ. CDR3 in DNA: TGCGCCAGCAGACCCCGGGACAGGGCCAATGAGCAGTTCTTC. It specifies CASRPRDRANEQFF.

This clonotype has more than one count but fewer than ten. The rearrangement joins TRBV6-2 or TRBV6-3 to TRBJ2-1; tentative D call: TRBD2 (5 bases). This CDR3 spans 15 amino acids. CDR1 is MNHEY, CDR2 SVGEGT, per germline. V lost 7 bases, J lost 4 bases, and 17 bases lay in between. The CDR3 nucleotides read TGTGCCAGCAACAGTGAGACTAAAATATACAATGAGCAGTTCTTC. This translates into CASNSETKIYNEQFF.

The table lists this clonotype with a few counts. The chain combines TRBV9 with TRBJ2-2; D tentatively fits TRBD1 or TRBD2 (5 bases each). V lost 4 bases and J lost 5, with 21 bases in between. Germline V lookup: CDR1 SGDLS, CDR2 YYNGEE. This CDR3 has 17 amino acids. In DNA, the CDR3 is TGTGCCAGCAGCCCCGAGACAAGGGGACCCGGGACCGGGGAGCTGTTTTTT. Its protein is CASSPETRGPGTGELFF.

This clonotype has more than one count but fewer than ten. The rearrangement uses TRBV7-9 and TRBJ2-1; the match to TRBD2 covers 13 bases. The CDR3 has 15 residues. Germline CDR1 reads SEHNR; CDR2 reads FQNEAQ (reference sequence). Losses at the gene ends were 5 bases for V and 9 bases for J; bases not matched to a gene: 7. CDR3 loop: CASSETSGRASEQFF. The DNA of the CDR3 is TGTGCCAGCAGCGAAACTAGCGGGAGGGCCAGTGAGCAGTTCTTC.

The chain employs TRBV24-1 and TRBJ2-5; D ambiguous. The CDR3 sequence is 13 residues long. V lost 6 bases to trimming and J lost 2 bases, with 9 bases between them. CDR1 is KGHDR and CDR2 is SFDVKD in the germline V gene. In nucleotides, the CDR3 is TGTGCCACCAGTACCGACGGTCAAGAGACCCAGTACTTC. It yields the protein CATSTDGQETQYF.

This clonotype was recorded at least ten times. The V and J genes are TRBV15 and TRBJ2-1; tentatively, D is TRBD2 (6 bases). Trimming removed 3 bases from V and 8 bases from J, with 20 bases in between. This CDR3 contains 16 residues. Germline V gene data show CDR1 as LNHNV and CDR2 as YYDKDF (reference sequence). CDR3: CATSSGRGPGYYEQFF. In nucleotides, the CDR3 is TGTGCCACCAGCAGTGGGCGGGGCCCCGGATACTATGAGCAGTTCTTC.

J is TRBJ2-5 and V is TRBV2, with D tentatively TRBD1 or TRBD2 (5 bases each). The CDR3 is 14 residues long. The V and J ends lost 4 bases and 0 bases respectively, with 9 bases between them. Germline values: CDR1 SNHLY, CDR2 FYNNEI. CDR3 loop: CASSGGAYQETQYF. The CDR3 coding sequence is TGTGCCAGCAGTGGAGGGGCTTACCAAGAGACCCAGTACTTC.

The CDR3 sequence is CASRLAGGLGETQYF. CDR3 in DNA: TGTGCCAGCAGGTTAGCGGGAGGGCTCGGAGAGACCCAGTACTTC. The rearrangement links TRBV6-5 to TRBJ2-5; TRBD2 matches at 11 bases. The junction had 7 bases not matched to a gene; V was cut back by 6 bases and J by 4 bases. This CDR3 has 15 residues. Germline CDR1 and CDR2: MNHEY and SVGAGI.

This clonotype was seen ten or more times. The J gene is TRBJ2-7, the V gene TRBV4-1, with a tentative D call TRBD1 (6 bases). Trimming left V 5 bases short and J 5 bases short, with 22 bases between. Germline-derived CDR1 and CDR2 are MGHRA and YSYEKL. This CDR3 is 16 amino acids long. The CDR3 DNA reads as TGCGCCAGCAGCAGGCGACACAGGGTAAACCTTCACGAGCAGTACTTC. It translates to CASSRRHRVNLHEQYF.

Many counts were recorded for this clonotype. This chain uses TRBV6-6 with TRBJ1-2; no definite D call. Germline V gene lookup returns CDR1 MNHNY and CDR2 SVGAGI (reference sequence). This CDR3 is 13 amino acids long. V dropped 4 bases and J dropped 1 base, with 7 bases sitting between them. The CDR3 coding sequence is TGTGCCAGCAGTTCAGCGATTAACTATGGCTACACCTTC. It encodes CASSSAINYGYTF.

Many counts were recorded for this clonotype. The chain links TRBV29-1 to TRBJ2-3; 8 nucleotides line up with TRBD1. V lost 4 bases and J lost 11; bases outside the gene matches: 11. This CDR3 region has 13 residues. Germline CDR1 reads SQVTM; CDR2 reads ANQGSEA. Here the CDR3 reads CSVAIGQGEKQYF. Written as DNA, the CDR3 is TGCAGCGTTGCCATTGGACAGGGAGAAAAGCAGTATTTT.

This clonotype came up a few times. This sequence joins TRBV10-2 and TRBJ2-1; TRBD1 matches at 7 bases. The CDR3 spans 15 residues. Trimming cost V 8 bases and J 0 bases; bases outside gene matches: 7. Germline CDR1 and CDR2: WSHSY and SAAADI. The CDR3 DNA reads TGCGCCAGCCTCCTATACAGGGGCTCCTACAATGAGCAGTTCTTC. It encodes CASLLYRGSYNEQFF.

This sequence joins TRBV7-3 and TRBJ2-3, with TRBD1 matching over 10 bases. V dropped 2 bases and J dropped 6; count of bases not matched to a gene: 26. The CDR3 runs 22 residues. Germline values: CDR1 SGHTA, CDR2 FQGTGA. The CDR3 DNA reads as TGTGCCAGCAGCTTATCGTCGGTCGGGACAGGGGTTGGCGGGGGCCCGAGTGATACGCAGTATTTT. Its translation is CASSLSSVGTGVGGGPSDTQYF.

In this sample, this clonotype turned up many times. J is TRBJ2-1 and V is TRBV29-1, with 11 nucleotides matching TRBD2. This CDR3 spans 17 amino acids. With V trimmed by 5 bases and J by 7 bases, 16 bases remained unmatched. Germline loops: CDR1 SQVTM, CDR2 ANQGSEA. In nucleotides, the CDR3 is TGCAGCGTTCGGGCTAGCGGGGGGTCAACATTTTCTAATGAGCAGTTCTTC. It is translated as CSVRASGGSTFSNEQFF.